This TCR beta chain is from a study of glioma-infiltrating T cells after dendritic cell vaccination. Trimming removed 0 bases from V and 5 bases from J; junction bases left unmatched: 3. Germline loops: CDR1 SGHRS, CDR2 YFSETQ. CDR3 size: 16 residues. All glioblastoma patients lacked an isocitrate dehydrogenase mutation. Amplification used 60 V beta primers and 13 J beta primers. Data came from immunoSEQ multiplex PCR; TCRdb stores just in-frame clones and leaves some out. This table has more than 85,000 clones, more than 75% appearing once. This clonotype was sampled from a human donor with glioblastoma. The starting material was blood, obtained before dendritic cell vaccination. The chain links TRBV5-1 to TRBJ2-3; 13 positions agree with TRBD2. The DNA for the CDR3 is TGCGCCAGCAGCTTGGGGACTAGCGGGAGAGAAGATACGCAGTATTTT. Protein sequence: CASSLGTSGREDTQYF.